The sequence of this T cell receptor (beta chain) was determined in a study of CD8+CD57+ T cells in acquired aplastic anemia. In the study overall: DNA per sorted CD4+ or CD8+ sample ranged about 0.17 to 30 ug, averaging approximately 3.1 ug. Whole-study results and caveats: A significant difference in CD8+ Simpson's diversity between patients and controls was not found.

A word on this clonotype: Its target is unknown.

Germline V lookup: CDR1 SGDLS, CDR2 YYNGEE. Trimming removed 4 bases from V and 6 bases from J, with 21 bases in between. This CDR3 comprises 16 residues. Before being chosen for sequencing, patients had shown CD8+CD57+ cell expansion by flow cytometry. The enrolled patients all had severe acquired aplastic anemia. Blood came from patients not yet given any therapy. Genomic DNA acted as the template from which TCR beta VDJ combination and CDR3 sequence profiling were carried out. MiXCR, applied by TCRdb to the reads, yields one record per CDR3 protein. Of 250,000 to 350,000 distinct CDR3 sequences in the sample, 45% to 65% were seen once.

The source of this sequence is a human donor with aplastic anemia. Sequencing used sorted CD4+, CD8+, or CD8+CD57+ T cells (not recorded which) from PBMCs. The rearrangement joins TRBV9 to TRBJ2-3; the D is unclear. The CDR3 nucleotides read TGTGCCAGCAGCTCAGGAGTGGCACTTGCGTCGGATACGCAGTATTTT. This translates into CASSSGVALASDTQYF.